This is a list of T cell receptor beta chains from one sample in a study of T cell responses to AZD1222 COVID-19 vaccine. Produced via immunoSEQ multiplex PCR; TCRdb's table is partial and in-frame only. The repertoire includes over 120,000 clones, roughly 85% of them detected once, and under 9.5% sits in the top ten. This sample comprised peripheral blood, obtained on day 0 of AZD1222 vaccination. The receptor set was obtained from an adult in good health. Both conserved end residues are part of each CDR3.

V,J,CDR3
TRBV5-6,TRBJ2-2,CASSPSDTGELFF
TRBV7-6,TRBJ2-1,CASSLGGGWQFF
TRBV2,TRBJ1-2,CASSVTDFPTYGYTF
TRBV14,TRBJ1-4,CASSQPPRQGHKVPTNEKLFF
TRBV7-8,TRBJ2-7,CASSLGDLVGEQYF
TRBV7-2,TRBJ2-1,CASSPGLSYNEQFF
TRBV3-1/TRBV3-2,TRBJ1-2,CASSRTGNHGYTF
TRBV5-1,TRBJ2-5,CASWPTGGPQETQYF
TRBV28,TRBJ2-3,CASSLARRSTDTQYF
TRBV6-5,TRBJ1-1,CASSYIGGVAFF
TRBV5-1,TRBJ1-2,CASSLGFGYYGYTF
TRBV18,TRBJ1-3,CASSPRQGEGNTIYF
TRBV6-5,TRBJ1-4,CASRRQGENEKLFF
TRBV5-6,TRBJ2-7,CASSLSSGLLVQQYF
TRBV19,TRBJ2-3,CASSMALVGDTQYF
TRBV2,TRBJ1-1,CANPGTGNTEAFF
TRBV12-5,TRBJ2-1,CASGLSQGNYNEQFF
TRBV6-5,TRBJ1-2,CASSPAAQGGYTF
TRBV14,TRBJ2-7,CASSWGQGAYEQYF
TRBV19,TRBJ2-6,CASSSVLGQGRISGANVLTF
TRBV4-2,TRBJ1-2,CASSQGWRGTANYGYTF
TRBV9,TRBJ2-1,CASLPGTGAYNEQFF
TRBV4-2,TRBJ2-5,CASSQEGGSLLYF
TRBV5-1,TRBJ2-5,CASSLEEGQRETQYF
TRBV20-1,TRBJ2-7,CSASFPGQGNEQYF
TRBV7-2,TRBJ2-3,CASSARGGGTDTQYF
TRBV2,TRBJ2-4,CASSESVLAGAKNIQYF
TRBV5-4,TRBJ1-2,CASSLGQDYGYTF
TRBV18,TRBJ1-4,CASSQGQKATNEKLFF
TRBV29-1,TRBJ1-4,CSVVRGEKLFF
TRBV5-5,TRBJ1-1,CASSPRQGRMNTEAFF
TRBV18,TRBJ1-6,CASSPDRDTSPLHF
TRBV6-1,TRBJ1-1,CASSEGGGKAFF
TRBV5-1,TRBJ2-6,CASSILQGSGANVLTF
TRBV6-5,TRBJ1-1,CASSQTGVNTEAFF
TRBV10-2,TRBJ1-1,CASRIGTEAFF
TRBV15,TRBJ2-7,CATSPAGGTSWYEQYF
TRBV5-6,TRBJ2-5,CASSSPGGGGETQYF
TRBV5-1,TRBJ1-1,CASSSRQGGQTEAFF
TRBV28,TRBJ2-3,CASRRGRDTQYF